A selection of T cell receptor beta chains follows, all from one sample in a study of blood T cell repertoires in COVID-19. Repertoires were generated with immunoSEQ multiplex PCR, while TCRdb's copy carries only in-frame clones and drops some. The sample lists about 41,000 clones, over 80% seen once, with around 40% in the top ten. The sequencing input was peripheral blood. The source is a woman at least 80 years old with acute or convalescent COVID-19. Each CDR3 is given with its conserved first and last residue. Each record gives: D gene, clone size, V gene, J gene, CDR3 DNA, CDR3 protein. D genes are given only for firm matches. Clone size is stated in some rows and not others, as once, few, many or a class when expanded.

NA,NA,TRBV19,TRBJ2-1,TGTGCCACCACGGACTACTACAATGAGCAGTTCTTC,CATTDYYNEQFF
TRBD1,NA,TRBV2,TRBJ2-3,TGTGCCAGCAGAGGACAGGGGGGAACAGATACGCAGTATTTT,CASRGQGGTDTQYF
NA,few,TRBV7-8,TRBJ1-4,TGTGCCAGCAGCTTCAGGGCTGGAAATGAAAAACTGTTTTTT,CASSFRAGNEKLFF
TRBD2,NA,TRBV11-2,TRBJ2-3,TGTGCCAGCAGGATGCTAAGCGGGGCTAGCACAGATACGCAGTATTTT,CASRMLSGASTDTQYF
TRBD2,NA,TRBV19,TRBJ2-3,TGTGCCAGTCGCTCCGGAGCGGGGGGGAGCACAGATACGCAGTATTTT,CASRSGAGGSTDTQYF
NA,NA,TRBV6-6,TRBJ1-2,TGTGCCAGCAGTTCACAGGGTAACTATGGCTACACCTTC,CASSSQGNYGYTF
NA,few,TRBV9,TRBJ2-6,TGTGCCAGCAGCTCAGGGCCACAACCAACCAACGTCCTGACTTTC,CASSSGPQPTNVLTF
NA,NA,TRBV7-7,TRBJ2-5,TGTGCCAGCAGCTTAGGGTCAGGGAACGTTCGAGAGACCCAGTACTTC,CASSLGSGNVRETQYF
NA,NA,TRBV6-5,TRBJ2-5,TGTGCCAGCAGTTACTCGGGGGGTCCGGGAGAGACCCAGTACTTC,CASSYSGGPGETQYF
TRBD1,once,TRBV2,TRBJ1-6,TGTGCCAGCACCCCCGGGACAGGGAATAGTAATTCACCCCTCCACTTT,CASTPGTGNSNSPLHF
NA,NA,TRBV30,TRBJ1-1,TGTGCCTGGAGTTGGGAGCTGGGGGGCACTGAAGCTTTCTTT,CAWSWELGGTEAFF
TRBD1,NA,TRBV6-1,TRBJ1-4,TGTGCCAGCAGTGACGACAGGGGCCATGAAAAACTGTTTTTT,CASSDDRGHEKLFF
NA,NA,TRBV7-2,TRBJ2-7,TGTGCCAGCAGCCCACAGGACTACGAGCAGTACTTC,CASSPQDYEQYF
NA,NA,TRBV7-8,TRBJ1-4,TGTGCCAGCAGACATAGCGGGGACCGTAATGAAAAACTGTTTTTT,CASRHSGDRNEKLFF
NA,NA,TRBV5-1,TRBJ2-3,TGCGCCAGCAGCTTGGGCCAGCGGGATACGCAGTATTTT,CASSLGQRDTQYF
NA,NA,TRBV11-2,TRBJ1-1,TGTGCCAGCAGCTTAATTGGGGCGGGGTCAGCTTTCTTT,CASSLIGAGSAFF
NA,NA,TRBV11-2,TRBJ2-2,TGTGCCAGCAGCTTAGTTTTACCCGGGGGTAACACCGGGGAGCTGTTTTTT,CASSLVLPGGNTGELFF
TRBD1,few,TRBV3-1/TRBV3-2,TRBJ1-6,TGTGCCAGCACACCGACCCCGGGACAGAATTCACCCCTCCACTTT,CASTPTPGQNSPLHF
NA,NA,TRBV28,TRBJ1-1,TGTGCCAGCAGGATTTCGGGGTTCCACATGAACACTGAAGCTTTCTTT,CASRISGFHMNTEAFF